This T cell receptor (beta chain) was found in a study of CD8+ T cells in alopecia areata. General study findings and limits: Relative to normal scalp, lesional scalp, especially alopecia totalis/universalis, showed higher clonality. Compared with mice, patients displayed less clear TCR sharing, possibly for HLA-related reasons.

To note about this clone: Its antigen is currently unknown.

RNA, once extracted, was reverse transcribed into cDNA for use as the sequencing template. TCRdb's table, derived via immunoSEQ multiplex PCR, lists solely in-frame clones and lacks some. The data show 90,000 to 120,000 clones, with almost 60% seen just once and 20% held by the top ten. Cell sorting on a FACSAria was used to separate CD4+ and CD8+ T cells from the PBMCs. The receptor comes from a human donor in good health. Sample: CD8+ T cells sorted from blood.

CDR3 residues: CASRQGANEQFF. The CDR3 DNA sequence: TGTGCCAGCAGACAGGGGGCAAATGAGCAGTTCTTC. The genes are TRBV19 and TRBJ2-1; TRBD1 agrees at 10 bases. Germline V gene sequence: CDR1 LNHDA, CDR2 SQIVND (reference sequence). CDR3 length: 12 residues. Trimming cost V 9 bases and J 7 bases; bases outside gene matches: 3.